Shown below are 6 T cell receptor beta chains from a single sample sequenced in a study of graft-versus-host responses after intestinal transplantation. The starting material, graft tissue, was processed to release intraepithelial and lamina propria lymphocytes. Clones were read by immunoSEQ multiplex PCR, and TCRdb kept only the in-frame ones, dropping some. The sample holds more than 3,500 clones; 70% to 85% are singletons and the top ten take 7.2%. The input for sequencing was ileum tissue, taken 9 days after transplant. These receptors came from a human patient who received an intestinal transplant, so some T cells may come from the graft donor.

V usage is TRBV25-1 and J usage is TRBJ2-5; 10 bases map to TRBD1. There are 15 residues in the CDR3. V lost 2 bases and J lost 4; bases outside the gene matches: 4. The V gene's germline CDR1 is MGHDK and CDR2 SYGVNS. Here the CDR3 reads CASSEPDRGTETQYF. For the CDR3, the DNA is TGTGCCAGCAGTGAACCGGACAGGGGGACAGAGACCCAGTACTTC.

The rearrangement joins TRBV6-1 to TRBJ2-3; 8 nucleotides align to TRBD2. Germline V CDR1 and CDR2: MNHNS, SASEGT. V lost 3 bases and J lost 0; bases outside the gene matches: 8. The CDR3 length is 17 residues. The CDR3 protein is CASSDKRGFLSTDTQYF. The CDR3 DNA is TGTGCCAGCAGTGATAAGCGGGGGTTCCTTAGCACAGATACGCAGTATTTT.

The CDR3 DNA follows: TGCAGTGCTAGAGATCAGCCCCAGCATTTT. Encoded protein: CSARDQPQHF. The chain couples TRBV20-1 to TRBJ1-5; D is uncertain. The V end was cut by 0 bases, the J end by 6 bases, with 0 bases between. The CDR3 is 10 residues long. Germline V lookup: CDR1 DFQATT, CDR2 SNEGSKA (reference sequence).

The V call is TRBV19, the J call TRBJ2-7, with a tentative D call TRBD2 (7 bases). This CDR3 has 17 amino acids. V lost 1 base and J lost 2, with 18 bases in between. Germline V gives CDR1 LNHDA, CDR2 SQIVND (reference sequence). The chain's CDR3 is CASSIGSLRGPTYEQYF. DNA for the CDR3: TGTGCCAGTAGTATAGGAAGTTTGCGGGGGCCAACCTACGAGCAGTACTTC.

The chain has TRBV2 and TRBJ2-5, with D possibly TRBD1 on 5 matching bases. CDR3 length equals 13 residues. Germline CDR1 SNHLY, CDR2 FYNNEI. V was pared by 5 bases and J by 5 bases, with 12 bases between. Here the CDR3 DNA reads TGTGCCAGCAGTCCCTGGGGCACGGAGACCCAGTACTTC. Encoded protein: CASSPWGTETQYF.

The J gene is TRBJ1-5, the V gene TRBV21-1. TRBV21-1 is termed a pseudogene. The CDR3 length is 12 residues. The CDR3 sequence is CASSPYRQPQHF. The CDR3 DNA sequence: TGTGCCAGCAGCCCTTATCGTCAGCCCCAGCATTTT.